Here is one T cell receptor beta chain with its context. Its antigen remains unidentified. The sample belongs to a study of shared clonotypes between healthy human individuals. General study points: The sharing of 5% to 6.5% of naive CD4 clonotypes was seen across a handful of donors. Depth of sequencing was expected to influence donor clonotype sharing. Rarefaction revealed incomplete sorted-subset sequencing despite large depth.

CD45RO-negative, CCR7-positively selected cells formed the naive CD8 fraction, excluding terminally differentiated effector memory CD45RA+ cells. Assay: immunoSEQ multiplex PCR; the TCRdb copy retains only in-frame clones and omits some. The sample has 2 million to 2.5 million clones, about 95% seen once. Sequencing used naive CD8+ T cells sorted from blood. The receptor was isolated from a man aged 18 to 30 in good health.

CDR3 DNA sequence: TGTGCCAGCAGTTTCGCAGGGTCCGGCGAGCAGTACTTC. Protein: CASSFAGSGEQYF. The chain employs TRBV28 and TRBJ2-7; possible D gene TRBD1, 5 bases. Germline V gene sequence: CDR1 MDHEN, CDR2 SYDVKM. Trimming took off 3 bases at V and 6 bases at J, with 12 bases between the two ends. The CDR3 consists of 13 residues.